This T cell receptor (beta chain) was found in a study of CD8+ T cells in alopecia areata. As for the study in general: The duration of tofacitinib was 6 to 18 months, with 6 months off drug afterward.

Points from the study as a whole: Scalp clonality and expanded CD8+ clones among the top 100 were significantly decreased by tofacitinib.

Extracted RNA was reverse transcribed into cDNA, the sequencing template. The method was immunoSEQ multiplex PCR; TCRdb's version includes in-frame clones alone and lacks a portion of them. The sample gives 150,000 to 250,000 clones, about three fifths of which show up once; less than 3.5% is in the top ten. Per germline, CDR1 GTSNPN and CDR2 SVGIG (reference sequence). V lost 8 bases and J 4 bases, leaving 11 bases between the germline ends. The CDR3 length is 11 residues. Turning to this clone: Its antigen is not known.

Regarding treatment: oral pan-JAK inhibitor, 5-10 mg twice daily. Sample: CD4+ T cells sorted from blood, taken at week 4, from a patient treated with tofacitinib. The source of this sequence is a human donor with alopecia areata. The V call is TRBV30, the J call TRBJ1-2, with D unresolved. In DNA, the CDR3 is TGTGCCGCTTCCATCGGCTATGGCTACACCTTC. It encodes CAASIGYGYTF.